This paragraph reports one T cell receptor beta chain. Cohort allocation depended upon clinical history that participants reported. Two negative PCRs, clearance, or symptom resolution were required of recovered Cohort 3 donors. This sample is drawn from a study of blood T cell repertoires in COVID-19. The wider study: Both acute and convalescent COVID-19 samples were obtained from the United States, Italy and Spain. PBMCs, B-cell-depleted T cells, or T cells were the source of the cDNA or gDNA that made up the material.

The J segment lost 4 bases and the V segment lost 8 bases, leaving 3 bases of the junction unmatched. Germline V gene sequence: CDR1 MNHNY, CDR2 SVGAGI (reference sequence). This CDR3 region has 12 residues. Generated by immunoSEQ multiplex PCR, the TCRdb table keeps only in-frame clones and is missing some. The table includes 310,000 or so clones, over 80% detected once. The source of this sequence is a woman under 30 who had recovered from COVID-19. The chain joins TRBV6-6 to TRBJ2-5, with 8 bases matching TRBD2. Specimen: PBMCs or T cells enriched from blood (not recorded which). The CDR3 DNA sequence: TGTGCCAGCTGCGCGGGGGGAGAGACCCAGTACTTC. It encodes CASCAGGETQYF.